One and the same sample provided the 22 T cell receptor beta chains below, sequenced in a study of cytomegalovirus exposure and HLA in healthy donors. Profiled with immunoSEQ multiplex PCR; TCRdb holds only in-frame clones, not every one. The data hold 110,000 or so clones, with about 83% observed a single time. The sample consisted of PBMCs. All receptors derive from a man between 18 and 29 years old in good health and CMV-seronegative.

The J gene is TRBJ2-3, the V gene TRBV25-1, with D tentatively TRBD2 (6 bases). In germline, CDR1 is MGHDK, CDR2 SYGVNS. Between the trimmed V and J ends, which lost 0 bases and 5 bases, there was a span of 12 bases. The CDR3 loop spans 15 amino acids. The CDR3 coding sequence is TGTGCCAGCAGTGAATATGTTCTGGGGGGAGATACGCAGTATTTT. Amino acids: CASSEYVLGGDTQYF.

This chain links TRBV29-1 with TRBJ1-2; 9 nucleotides agree with TRBD1. Germline V gene data show CDR1 as SQVTM and CDR2 as ANQGSEA. The CDR3 contains 14 residues. J was trimmed by 7 bases and V by 3 bases; bases with no gene match: 9. The CDR3 DNA follows: TGCAGCGTTGATCCACAGGGGGCTTATCGTGGCTACACCTTC. Amino acid sequence: CSVDPQGAYRGYTF.

J is TRBJ2-3 and V is TRBV7-9; tentatively, D is TRBD1 (5 bases). The V and J ends lost 5 bases and 6 bases respectively, with 12 bases between them. The CDR3 has 13 amino acids. Per the germline V gene, CDR1 is SEHNR and CDR2 is FQNEAQ (reference sequence). CDR3 sequence reads: CASSPAGLDTQYF. CDR3 in DNA: TGTGCCAGCAGCCCGGCAGGGTTGGATACGCAGTATTTT.

The V and J genes are TRBV6-5 and TRBJ1-6; weak D call: TRBD1 (5 bases). The CDR3 has 14 amino acids. The germline V gene encodes CDR1 MNHEY and CDR2 SVGAGI. Trimming cost V 2 bases and J 7 bases, with 9 bases left between them. CDR3 sequence: CASSYIGQNSPLHF. For the CDR3, the DNA is TGTGCCAGCAGTTACATCGGACAAAATTCACCCCTCCACTTT.

V usage is TRBV19 and J usage is TRBJ2-3; tentatively, D is TRBD1 (5 bases). Germline lookup yields CDR1 LNHDA and CDR2 SQIVND (reference sequence). The V end lost 6 bases, the J end lost 6 bases, and 16 bases lay between the germline ends. The CDR3 is made up of 14 amino acids. CDR3 protein: CASRNPSGKDTQYF. DNA for the CDR3: TGTGCCAGTAGGAACCCCTCAGGGAAGGATACGCAGTATTTT.

The chain recombines TRBV2 with TRBJ2-1; D perhaps matches TRBD2 (7 bases). CDR1 SNHLY and CDR2 FYNNEI come from the germline V gene. The V end lost 7 bases, the J end lost 8 bases, and 21 bases lay between the germline ends. The CDR3 length is 15 residues. The CDR3 sequence: CASTSLSGGRDEQFF. The CDR3 DNA reads TGTGCCAGCACCTCCCTTTCGGGGGGCCGGGATGAGCAGTTCTTC.

V usage is TRBV18 and J usage is TRBJ2-3, with D perhaps TRBD1 (5 bases). The V and J ends lost 0 bases and 0 bases respectively, with 16 bases between them. This CDR3 has 18 amino acids. CDR1 and CDR2 from the germline V gene are KGHSH and LQKENI. The CDR3 here is CASSPPGRAATSTDTQYF. The CDR3 DNA is TGTGCCAGCTCACCACCGGGCAGGGCGGCCACTAGCACAGATACGCAGTATTTT.

The chain uses TRBV19 and TRBJ1-1, with D maybe TRBD1 (5 bases). V was cut by 2 bases and J by 3 bases, with 7 bases left in between. CDR3 size: 13 residues. The germline gives CDR1 LNHDA, CDR2 SQIVND (reference sequence). The CDR3 here is CASSISRDTEAFF. In DNA form, the CDR3 reads TGTGCCAGTAGTATATCCAGGGACACTGAAGCTTTCTTT.

The chain carries TRBV11-2 and TRBJ2-7, with TRBD1 matching 8 bases. V trimming: 5 bases; J trimming: 5 bases; junction bases outside the gene matches: 8. The germline V gene has CDR1 SGHAT and CDR2 FQNNGV. The length of the CDR3 is 14 residues. In DNA, the CDR3 is TGTGCCAGCAGCCGTAGACAGGGGATCCACGAGCAGTACTTC. Protein: CASSRRQGIHEQYF.

The chain joins TRBV4-1 to TRBJ1-4; TRBD1 matches at 8 bases. Germline-derived CDR1 and CDR2 are MGHRA and YSYEKL. After removal of 3 bases from V and 8 bases from J, the junction contained 8 bases not matched to a gene. The CDR3 contains 15 residues. Here the CDR3 DNA reads TGCGCCAGCAGCCAGGATCAGGGGGCGAAGGAAAAACTGTTTTTT. Its protein is CASSQDQGAKEKLFF.

V and J are TRBV6-6 and TRBJ2-3; D is possibly TRBD1 (6 bases). V was shortened by 6 bases and J by 4 bases, with 11 bases between the two germline ends. The CDR3 contains 13 residues. Germline lookup yields CDR1 MNHNY and CDR2 SVGAGI (reference sequence). The CDR3 nucleotides read TGTGCCAGCAGGCCGACAGGTCCAGATACGCAGTATTTT. Translated: CASRPTGPDTQYF.

The V call is TRBV29-1, the J call TRBJ1-1; the match to TRBD1 covers 10 bases. Germline V gene lookup returns CDR1 SQVTM and CDR2 ANQGSEA. After removal of 7 bases from V and 1 base from J, the junction contained 9 bases not matched to a gene. The CDR3 contains 15 residues. CDR3 sequence reads: CSGRGTGVTNTEAFF. The CDR3 DNA reads as TGCAGCGGTAGAGGGACAGGGGTGACGAACACTGAAGCTTTCTTT.

This chain joins TRBV19 and TRBJ2-2; 11 bases are a match to TRBD2. The CDR3 consists of 14 residues. V was clipped by 9 bases and J by 4 bases; unmatched bases: 4. Germline V gives CDR1 LNHDA, CDR2 SQIVND (reference sequence). The CDR3 nucleotides read TGTGCCAGCAGGCTAGCGGGAGGCACCGGGGAGCTGTTTTTT. The encoded protein is CASRLAGGTGELFF.

CDR3 DNA: TGTGCCAGCAGTGAAACCTCCAGGGGCGGCACAGATACGCAGTATTTT. Amino acids: CASSETSRGGTDTQYF. The chain employs TRBV25-1 and TRBJ2-3, with D tentatively TRBD1 (6 bases). The V end was cut by 2 bases, the J end by 1 base, with 13 bases between. Germline CDR1 reads MGHDK; CDR2 reads SYGVNS. The CDR3 is 16 residues long.

This sequence joins TRBV30 and TRBJ1-5; D gene ambiguous. The CDR3 sequence is 14 residues long. Trimming removed 1 base from V and 3 bases from J, with 10 bases in between. CDR1 GTSNPN and CDR2 SVGIG come from the germline V gene (reference sequence). The DNA of the CDR3 is TGTGCCTGGAGTGCCGATAGATCCAATCAGCCCCAGCATTTT. Translation: CAWSADRSNQPQHF.

The chain recombines TRBV6-6 with TRBJ1-4; TRBD1 is a possible D gene (5 bases). Germline V CDR1 and CDR2: MNHNY, SVGAGI (reference sequence). This CDR3 comprises 16 residues. Trimming removed 2 bases at V and 0 bases at J, with 10 bases between. The CDR3 DNA reads as TGTGCCAGCAGTTACACAGGATCCTCAACTAATGAAAAACTGTTTTTT. It encodes CASSYTGSSTNEKLFF.

The chain links TRBV7-8 to TRBJ1-2; the match to TRBD1 covers 7 bases. Germline V gene sequence: CDR1 SGHVS, CDR2 FQNEAQ. V was clipped by 0 bases and J by 6 bases; unmatched bases: 4. The CDR3 is 14 amino acids. CDR3 nucleotides: TGTGCCAGCAGCTTAGCGGTAGGACAGGATGGCTACACCTTC. This translates into CASSLAVGQDGYTF.

The genes are TRBV9 and TRBJ1-2; no reliable D call. The germline V gene encodes CDR1 SGDLS and CDR2 YYNGEE. CDR3 length equals 11 residues. Trimming pared 0 bases from V and 8 bases from J, leaving 5 bases between. The CDR3 nucleotides read TGTGCCAGCAGCGTAGCGCAGGGCTACACCTTC. The encoded protein is CASSVAQGYTF. Full variable domain (missing parts from reference TRBV9 and TRBJ1-2): DSGVTQTPKHLITATGQRVTLRCSPRSGDLSVYWYQQSLDQGLQFLIQYYNGEERAKGNILERFSAQQFPDLHSELNLSSLELGDSALYFCASSVAQGYTFGSGTRLTVV.

The chain couples TRBV5-4 to TRBJ2-1; weak D call: TRBD1 (6 bases). Germline lookup yields CDR1 SGHNT and CDR2 YYREEE (reference sequence). The CDR3 is made up of 15 amino acids. Deletions cut 3 bases from V and 3 bases from J, with 13 bases between. The CDR3, as DNA: TGTGCCAGCAGCTCCTCGGGACATAGCTACAATGAGCAGTTCTTC. This sequence encodes CASSSSGHSYNEQFF.

The rearrangement links TRBV6-1 to TRBJ1-2, with a possible D match to TRBD1 (6 bases). Germline loops: CDR1 MNHNS, CDR2 SASEGT. The CDR3 consists of 14 residues. Trimming took 7 bases from V and 3 from J, leaving 15 bases between them. The CDR3 reads CASTSTGIDYGYTF. The CDR3 DNA follows: TGTGCCAGCACTAGTACAGGGATCGACTATGGCTACACCTTC.

With respect to this clone: Other DNA sequences in the sample encode the same CDR3. V and J are TRBV9 and TRBJ2-1; 7 bases agree with TRBD2. Germline V CDR1 and CDR2: SGDLS, YYNGEE. This CDR3 has 15 amino acids. The trim removed 0 bases at V and 3 bases at J, leaving 3 bases unmatched. The DNA for the CDR3 is TGTGCCAGCAGCGTAGGTTTAGCGGGCTACAATGAGCAGTTCTTC. As protein: CASSVGLAGYNEQFF.

The chain couples TRBV5-1 to TRBJ2-7; TRBD1 matches at 10 bases. V trimming: 2 bases; J trimming: 3 bases; junction bases outside the gene matches: 5. This CDR3 spans 15 amino acids. Germline V lookup: CDR1 SGHRS, CDR2 YFSETQ. In nucleotides, the CDR3 is TGCGCCAGCAGCTTCGGGACAGGGGCCAACTACGAGCAGTACTTC. Its translation: CASSFGTGANYEQYF.